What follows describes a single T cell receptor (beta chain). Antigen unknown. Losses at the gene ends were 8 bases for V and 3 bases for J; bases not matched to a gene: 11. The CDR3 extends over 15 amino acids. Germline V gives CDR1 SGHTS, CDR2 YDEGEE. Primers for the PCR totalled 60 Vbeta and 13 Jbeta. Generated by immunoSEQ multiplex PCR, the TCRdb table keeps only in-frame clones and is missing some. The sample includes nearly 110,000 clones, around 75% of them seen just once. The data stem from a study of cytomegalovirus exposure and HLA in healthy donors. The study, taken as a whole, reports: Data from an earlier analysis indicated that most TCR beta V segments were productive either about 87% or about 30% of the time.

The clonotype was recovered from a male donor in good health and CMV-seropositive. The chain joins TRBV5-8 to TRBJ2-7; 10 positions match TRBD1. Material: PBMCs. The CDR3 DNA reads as TGTGCCAGAGACAAAACCGGGACAGGGGTCTACGAGCAGTACTTC. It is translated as CARDKTGTGVYEQYF.